Below are 22 T cell receptor beta chains sequenced from a single sample in a study of blood T cells in healthy people across ages. A sample-barcoded 5' primer and a J-beta primer mix were used in a second PCR of about 7 to 11 cycles. Using its own MiXCR run on the 5' RACE reads, TCRdb lists one record per CDR3 protein. The sample has around 580,000 distinct CDR3 sequences; around half are singletons. The source material was blood. These TCRs come from a man older than 75 in good health.

The chain recombines TRBV13 with TRBJ2-7, with 7 nucleotides matching TRBD2. The CDR3 length is 15 residues. Per the germline V gene, CDR1 is PRHDT and CDR2 is FYEKMQ (reference sequence). With V trimmed by 5 bases and J by 2 bases, 9 bases remained unmatched. The CDR3: CASSPGGGKTYEQYF. Here the CDR3 DNA reads TGTGCCAGCAGCCCCGGGGGAGGGAAGACCTACGAGCAGTACTTC. Full variable domain (missing parts from reference TRBV13 and TRBJ2-7): AAGVIQSPRHLIKEKRETATLKCYPIPRHDTVYWYQQGPGQDPQFLISFYEKMQSDKGSIPDRFSAQQFSDYHSELNMSSLELGDSALYFCASSPGGGKTYEQYFGPGTRLTVT.

This clonotype was detected only a few times. The chain uses TRBV7-2 and TRBJ1-5; D ambiguous. CDR1 is SGHTA and CDR2 is FQGNSA in the germline V gene. Trimming pared 1 base from V and 2 bases from J, leaving 15 bases between. CDR3 size: 17 residues. CDR3 nucleotide sequence: TGTGCCAGCAGCTTAGGTACCGCCCGCTGGCGCAATCAGCCCCAGCATTTT. Its translation is CASSLGTARWRNQPQHF.

This clonotype was seen repeatedly, ten times or more. J is TRBJ2-3 and V is TRBV29-1, with 7 bases aligning to TRBD2. CDR1 is SQVTM, CDR2 ANQGSEA, per germline. V was pared by 4 bases and J by 2 bases, with 6 bases of the junction left unmatched. This CDR3 has 14 residues. In DNA, the CDR3 is TGCAGCGTTGCCCGGGACTACTACACAGATACGCAGTATTTT. Amino acids: CSVARDYYTDTQYF.

The chain links TRBV20-1 to TRBJ1-5; TRBD1 might be the D (5 bases). Per the germline V gene, CDR1 is DFQATT and CDR2 is SNEGSKA (reference sequence). V shed 0 bases and J shed 6 bases, with 12 bases lying between them. The CDR3 length is 14 residues. The DNA for the CDR3 is TGCAGTGCTAGAGATCCACAGGTCGGTCAGCCCCAGCATTTT. Amino acids: CSARDPQVGQPQHF.

The J gene is TRBJ2-7, the V gene TRBV7-2; no clear D gene. Per the germline V gene, CDR1 is SGHTA and CDR2 is FQGNSA. V lost 4 bases and J lost 6, with 19 bases in between. CDR3 length: 15 amino acids. CDR3 loop: CASSSRIQLSSEQYF. The CDR3 DNA reads as TGTGCCAGCAGCTCTCGAATCCAGTTGTCCAGCGAGCAGTACTTC.

This clonotype occurred once. The rearrangement links TRBV12-3 or TRBV12-4 to TRBJ2-1, with TRBD2 as a possible D gene (5 bases). The CDR3 has 15 residues. The V and J ends lost 7 bases and 0 bases respectively, with 13 bases between them. CDR3 coding DNA: TGTGCCAGCATAATCAGCGGCGACTCCTACAATGAGCAGTTCTTC. Its protein product is CASIISGDSYNEQFF.

The rearrangement joins TRBV24-1 to TRBJ2-7; D might be TRBD2 (6 bases). Deletions cut 5 bases from V and 2 bases from J, with 15 bases between. Per germline, CDR1 KGHDR and CDR2 SFDVKD. The CDR3 runs 15 residues. Here the CDR3 reads CATSGGAGLAYEQYF. The CDR3 DNA reads TGTGCCACCAGTGGAGGCGCGGGGTTGGCCTACGAGCAGTACTTC.

This clonotype was detected a few times. This rearrangement joins TRBV10-3 to TRBJ2-5, with D unresolved. Germline values: CDR1 ENHRY, CDR2 SYGVKD. The germline V and J ends were trimmed by 0 bases and 2 bases, with 4 bases remaining between them. This CDR3 is 13 amino acids long. For the CDR3, the DNA is TGTGCCATCAGTGAGTCGAGTCAAGAGACCCAGTACTTC. Its translation is CAISESSQETQYF.

The chain carries TRBV29-1 and TRBJ2-2, with D perhaps TRBD1 (6 bases). Germline V CDR1 and CDR2: SQVTM, ANQGSEA. The CDR3 is made up of 14 amino acids. Between the trimmed V and J ends, which lost 3 bases and 6 bases, there was a span of 14 bases. The CDR3 DNA follows: TGCAGCGTTGATGGAGACAGGTTGGCCGGGGAGCTGTTTTTT. This sequence encodes CSVDGDRLAGELFF.

This clonotype was observed a handful of times. J is TRBJ2-5 and V is TRBV10-3; tentative D call: TRBD2 (7 bases). Germline V gene lookup returns CDR1 ENHRY and CDR2 SYGVKD. The CDR3 sequence is 16 residues long. The V gene lost 6 bases and the J gene lost 5 bases, with 22 bases spanning the gap. In nucleotides, the CDR3 is TGTGCCATCAGGGCTGGGGGGGCTGTCTATATGGAGACCCAGTACTTC. Its translation is CAIRAGGAVYMETQYF.

This clonotype was seen more than once but under ten times. The V call is TRBV29-1, the J call TRBJ2-3; TRBD2 matches 12 bases. CDR1 is SQVTM, CDR2 ANQGSEA, per germline. CDR3 length: 16 amino acids. V lost 5 bases, J lost 3 bases, and 9 bases stayed unmatched. The CDR3 DNA reads as TGCAGCGTTAAACGGACTAGCGGGACTCTTACAGATACGCAGTATTTT. Its protein product is CSVKRTSGTLTDTQYF.

Concerning this clonotype itself: One end of the junction fails to match germline, which may point to a read error. J is TRBJ2-3 and V is TRBV4-3, with 9 bases fitting TRBD2. From germline, CDR1 is LGHNA and CDR2 YSLEER. CDR3 length: 16 residues. The chain's CDR3 is CASSPRMSSGMDMQYF. The CDR3 nucleotides are TGCGCCAGCAGCCCAAGAATGTCTAGCGGGATGGATATGCAGTATTTT.

This clonotype was counted only a few times. This chain joins TRBV6-1 and TRBJ2-1; tentative D call: TRBD1 (5 bases). The CDR3 runs 16 residues. The germline CDR1 and CDR2 sequences are MNHNS and SASEGT. Trimming stripped 1 base from V and 8 bases from J, with 18 bases between. As DNA, the CDR3 is TGTGCCAGCAGTGAAGGGTGGTCAGGGAATTACGATGAGCAGTTCTTC. Amino acid sequence: CASSEGWSGNYDEQFF.

The V and J genes are TRBV2 and TRBJ1-1; 9 bases align to TRBD1. The V and J ends lost 6 bases and 11 bases, in that order; junction bases with no gene match: 10. The germline gives CDR1 SNHLY, CDR2 FYNNEI. The CDR3 runs to 13 residues. DNA for the CDR3: TGTGCCAGCAGCTTGAACAGGGGGCGAGATGCTTTCTTT. It encodes CASSLNRGRDAFF.

The chain joins TRBV9 to TRBJ2-3; the D gene is possibly TRBD1 (6 bases). The germline V and J ends were trimmed by 3 bases and 4 bases, with 21 bases remaining between them. The CDR3 is 17 amino acids. Looked up from germline, CDR1 is SGDLS and CDR2 is YYNGEE. The CDR3 sequence: CASSATLQGNSADTQYF. CDR3 in DNA: TGTGCCAGCAGCGCTACCCTACAGGGAAATAGCGCAGATACGCAGTATTTT. Filled out from reference TRBV9 and TRBJ2-3, the complete variable domain reads DSGVTQTPKHLITATGQRVTLRCSPRSGDLSVYWYQQSLDQGLQFLIQYYNGEERAKGNILERFSAQQFPDLHSELNLSSLELGDSALYFCASSATLQGNSADTQYFGPGTRLTVL.

The V gene is TRBV5-1, the J gene TRBJ2-3; 11 bases are a match to TRBD2. The CDR3 consists of 19 residues. V shed 0 bases, J shed 0 bases, and the junction held 9 bases outside the gene matches. CDR1 and CDR2 from the germline V gene are SGHRS and YFSETQ. CDR3 sequence (DNA): TGCGCCAGCAGCTTGGAGCTCCTAGCGGGAGGAAGTAGCACAGATACGCAGTATTTT. It specifies CASSLELLAGGSSTDTQYF.

CDR3 nucleotides: TGTGCCAGCAGGGCTAGCGGGAGGGCGAATGAGCAGTTCTTC. Residues: CASRASGRANEQFF. This chain connects TRBV6-2 or TRBV6-3 to TRBJ2-1; 12 nucleotides match TRBD2. This CDR3 is built from 14 residues. The germline V gene encodes CDR1 MNHEY and CDR2 SVGEGT. Germline trimming cut 6 bases from V and 7 bases from J; bases unmatched to any gene: 4.

This clonotype was counted a few times. The chain uses TRBV5-1 and TRBJ2-1, with TRBD2 identical over 8 bases. CDR3 size: 14 residues. Trimming removed 7 bases from V and 5 bases from J; junction bases left unmatched: 8. Germline V gene sequence: CDR1 SGHRS, CDR2 YFSETQ. The CDR3 DNA sequence: TGCGCCAGCCGCGCCCCGGGACTAGACAATGAGCAGTTCTTC. Amino acids: CASRAPGLDNEQFF.

The rearrangement joins TRBV10-3 to TRBJ2-5; 12 bases are shared with TRBD2. Germline CDR1 ENHRY, CDR2 SYGVKD. With V trimmed by 2 bases and J by 5 bases, 6 bases remained unmatched. The CDR3 length is 16 residues. Written as DNA, the CDR3 is TGTGCCATCAGTGAGGCCAGGACTAGCGGGAAGGAGACCCAGTACTTC. Protein product: CAISEARTSGKETQYF.

The rearrangement links TRBV12-3 or TRBV12-4 to TRBJ2-1; 10 positions agree with TRBD2. This CDR3 comprises 16 residues. V gave up 4 bases and J gave up 3 bases; unmatched junction bases: 6. CDR3 DNA: TGTGCCAGCAGTTCGCTAGCGGGGGTTCTCTACAATGAGCAGTTCTTC. Protein: CASSSLAGVLYNEQFF.

This clonotype has at least ten counts. CDR3 coding DNA: TGTGCCAGCCTTCCGACAGGGGTTATTGGGACTGAAGCTTTCTTT. Residues: CASLPTGVIGTEAFF. This chain connects TRBV6-5 to TRBJ1-1; TRBD1 matches 8 bases. The V and J ends lost 8 bases and 5 bases, in that order; junction bases with no gene match: 13. The CDR3 has 15 amino acids. Germline CDR1 reads MNHEY; CDR2 reads SVGAGI.

This clonotype has only a few counts. V gene TRBV28 combines with J gene TRBJ2-1; no clear D gene. Trimming removed 3 bases from V and 7 bases from J, with 16 bases in between. The CDR3 contains 15 residues. The germline V gene has CDR1 MDHEN and CDR2 SYDVKM. The CDR3 spells CASSFNDPGVNEQFF. In DNA, the CDR3 is TGTGCCAGCAGTTTTAACGACCCTGGGGTGAATGAGCAGTTCTTC.